Presented here are 2 T cell receptor beta chains from one specimen sequenced in a study of cytomegalovirus exposure and HLA in healthy donors. PCR amplification relied on 60 Vbeta primers (plus 13 Jbeta primers). The assay was immunoSEQ multiplex PCR, and TCRdb's table has in-frame clones only and misses some. The repertoire holds approximately 190,000 clones, with approximately 86% as singletons. Material: PBMCs. The receptor set was obtained from a boy aged 2-9 years in good health and CMV-seronegative.

J is TRBJ1-1 and V is TRBV19, with a weak D call TRBD1 (6 bases). Trimming left V 2 bases short and J 6 bases short, with 10 bases between. The CDR3 runs 13 residues. The germline gives CDR1 LNHDA, CDR2 SQIVND (reference sequence). The CDR3 protein is CASSIRGAAEAFF. For the CDR3, the DNA is TGTGCCAGTAGTATACGGGGGGCGGCTGAAGCTTTCTTT.

This chain joins TRBV9 and TRBJ1-3; 8 positions agree with TRBD1. Germline-derived CDR1 and CDR2 are SGDLS and YYNGEE. The CDR3 is 15 amino acids. With 2 bases clipped from V and 4 bases from J, the junction kept 5 bases outside the gene matches. Here the CDR3 DNA reads TGTGCCAGCAGCGTTTCGGCAGGGGGCGGAAACACCATATATTTT. It encodes CASSVSAGGGNTIYF. Looking up the rest from reference TRBV9 and TRBJ1-3 gives the full variable domain: DSGVTQTPKHLITATGQRVTLRCSPRSGDLSVYWYQQSLDQGLQFLIQYYNGEERAKGNILERFSAQQFPDLHSELNLSSLELGDSALYFCASSVSAGGGNTIYFGEGSWLTVV.